The entry below gives a single T cell receptor (beta chain) sequence along with its context. The CDR3 length is 12 residues. This sample is drawn from a study of cytomegalovirus exposure and HLA in healthy donors. PCR primers comprised 60 Vbeta and 13 Jbeta primers. The protocol was immunoSEQ multiplex PCR, while the TCRdb copy is restricted to in-frame clones and leaves out a portion. The table records 75,000 to 80,000 clones, around three quarters of them present only once. This sequence joins TRBV21-1 and TRBJ1-5; TRBD1, the D gene given by the table, was not confirmed from the DNA. TRBV21-1 is listed as a pseudogene. Sequencing input: PBMCs. This TCR came from a male donor in good health and CMV-seronegative. The CDR3 here is CASKTGDQPQHF. DNA of the CDR3: TGTGCCAGCAAGACAGGTGATCAGCCCCAGCATTTT.